This T cell receptor beta chain was sequenced in a study of cytomegalovirus exposure and HLA in healthy donors. This clone was recorded a few times. Antigen specificity is unknown. Trimming stripped 4 bases from V and 1 base from J, with 11 bases between. CDR1 and CDR2 (germline): GTSNPN, SVGIG (reference sequence). The CDR3 consists of 14 residues. 13 Jbeta primers and 60 Vbeta primers were used for the PCR. Authors' analysis steps: Later, an analysis found approximately 80 million unique TCR beta chains, and around 12 million of these were shared. Profiling relied on immunoSEQ multiplex PCR, and the TCRdb table lists in-frame clones only, not all of them. The V and J calls and clone size were taken over from that table, and D and trimming were inferred from the DNA. The data contain 150,000 to 200,000 clones, 80% to 90% of them singletons. Points from the study as a whole: Rare TCR sequences predominated, though certain public TCRs were found in many donors. A later analysis revealed that TCR association rates differed between HLA loci, peaking at DRB1 and bottoming out at HLA-C. Researchers left out some V segments, among them TRBV6-2 and TRBV6-3, as indistinguishable.

Sequenced sample: PBMCs. The chain employs TRBV30 and TRBJ1-5; possible D gene TRBD1, 6 bases. The sequence derives from a man aged 18 to 30 in good health and CMV-seropositive. In nucleotides, the CDR3 is TGTGCCTGGAATACGGGGACAAGCAATCAGCCCCAGCATTTT. Its translation is CAWNTGTSNQPQHF. Full variable domain (rest looked up from reference TRBV30 and TRBJ1-5): SQTIHQWPATLVQPVGSPLSLECTVEGTSNPNLYWYRQAAGRGLQLLFYSVGIGQISSEVPQNLSASRPQDRQFILSSKKLLLSDSGFYLCAWNTGTSNQPQHFGDGTRLSIL.